This paragraph reports one T cell receptor beta chain. Its antigen remains unidentified. There are no base qualities to consult, and no much larger clone falls within one base. This entry comes from a study of OX40 agonist ivuxolimab in advanced cancers. For the wider study: Ivuxolimab, which targeted the costimulatory receptor OX40 (CD134), was an agonistic, fully human IgG2 monoclonal antibody. Prior anti-PD-1, anti-PD-L1 or anti-CTLA-4 therapy was permitted, and checkpoint inhibitors had been received by about two fifths of dose-escalation patients. Partial responses occurred in three dose-escalation patients: two with cutaneous melanoma and one with hepatocellular carcinoma. In the dose-escalation cohort, around four fifths of patients were male, and the mean age was roughly 60 years with a range of roughly 20 to 85. Of the roughly 51 dose-escalation patients, hepatocellular carcinoma was present in approximately 20, melanoma in some 15, renal cell carcinoma in 9 and head and neck cancer in 9. Intravenous ivuxolimab was administered to patients every 2 weeks at six dose levels: 0.01, 0.1, 0.3, 1.5, 3 and 10 mg/kg. The paper reports the monotherapy dose-escalation portion (N of about 56 patients) of the phase I ivuxolimab trial. The point of sequencing TCRbeta in the periphery was to test whether ivuxolimab changed TCR sequence diversity and drove clonal T-cell expansion. The research as a whole found: After ivuxolimab, expanded clones were on average more numerous among CD8+ T cells than among CD4+ T cells. Low levels of normalized T-cell clonal expansion were also seen in some patients who did not respond. Partial responders in the 0.1-3.0 mg/kg groups had among the lowest normalized peripheral clonal expansion, especially among CD8+ T cells. Clonal expansion of both CD4+ and CD8+ blood T cells was observed from baseline to week 6 at doses 0.1 to 3.0 mg/kg. Which antigens the clonally expanded peripheral T cells were specific for was not determined.

The germline ends are 15 bases apart after V is trimmed by 6 bases and J by 3 bases. The germline V gene sets CDR1 to SGHAT and CDR2 to FQNNGV. The CDR3 runs 15 residues from the cysteine to the phenylalanine. The read is trimmed to its CDR3 DNA, 45 bases read in frame from base 1. Genomic DNA was isolated from the sorted cells so that the TCRbeta CDR3 region could be sequenced. The immunoSEQ Assay was used to sequence the TCRbeta CDR3 regions. In TCRdb, the immuneACCESS table is reduced to in-frame sequences with V and J assigned. These tables do not hold every clone; where another copy was compared, an unresolved V gene accounts for under half, and the others remain unexplained. This sample has about 110,000 clones in its table, and 91% of those were observed once. Approximately 0.69% of the sample rests with the top ten. Patients with autoimmune disease history or receiving systemic immunosuppression were excluded from the trial. Peripheral blood for TCR sequencing was collected from all dose cohorts at baseline, on cycle 4 day 1, and on cycle 7 day 1. Samples came from an open-label, multicenter, first-in-human phase I dose-escalation trial of ivuxolimab. The trial enrolled adults with locally advanced or metastatic head and neck squamous cell, hepatocellular, melanoma or renal cell carcinoma. Before TCR sequencing, CD4+ T cells and CD8+ T cells from peripheral blood were sorted into separate populations.

Recombination connected TRBV11-2 to TRBJ2-1, with TRBD1 perhaps the D gene, on 6 matching bases. This specimen consisted of CD4+ or CD8+ T cells sorted from blood, obtained in a trial of the OX40 agonist ivuxolimab. This TCR came from an adult with an advanced solid tumor such as melanoma, head and neck, liver or kidney cancer. At the DNA level, the sequence is TGTGCCAGCAGTCCTAACGGACAGCACTACAATGAGCAGTTCTTC. Its amino acids are CASSPNGQHYNEQFF. The full variable domain, completed from the reference TRBV11-2 and TRBJ2-1 proteins outside the CDR3, reads EAGVAQSPRYKIIEKRQSVAFWCNPISGHATLYWYQQILGQGPKLLIQFQNNGVVDDSQLPKDRFSAERLKGVDSTLKIQPAKLEDSAVYLCASSPNGQHYNEQFFGPGTRLTVL.